This entry lists 28 T cell receptor beta chains sequenced from one sample in a study of cytomegalovirus exposure and HLA in healthy donors. TCRdb keeps only in-frame clones here, not all; method: immunoSEQ multiplex PCR. The sample lists about 49,000 clones; almost 95% were seen once. The material sequenced was PBMCs. The receptors originated from a man aged 18 to 30 in good health and CMV-seronegative.

V is TRBV6-6 and J is TRBJ2-5, with D unresolved. The CDR3 consists of 15 residues. Germline V CDR1 and CDR2: MNHNY, SVGAGI (reference sequence). Trimming shortened V by 8 bases and J by 1 base, and 17 bases separated the two germline ends. The CDR3 sequence is CASLDIMGRQETQYF. The CDR3, as DNA: TGTGCCAGCCTCGATATTATGGGCCGCCAAGAGACCCAGTACTTC.

The V and J genes are TRBV10-1 and TRBJ2-5; D is possibly TRBD2 (5 bases). The length of the CDR3 is 13 residues. The germline CDR1 and CDR2 sequences are WNHNN and SYGVQD (reference sequence). Deletions cut 2 bases from V and 7 bases from J, with 11 bases between. The DNA of the CDR3 is TGCGCCAGCAGTGAGAGAGGTGGAGGGACCCAGTACTTC. Its translation is CASSERGGGTQYF.

This clone has only one observation. V gene TRBV4-1 combines with J gene TRBJ2-7, with 8 bases lining up with TRBD2. This CDR3 has 16 amino acids. CDR1 is MGHRA and CDR2 is YSYEKL in the germline V gene. The V segment lost 8 bases and the J segment 5 bases; nucleotides outside the gene matches: 17. The CDR3 coding sequence is TGCGCCAGCCGCCTCCGGTTTGCGGGGGGCCGGGACGAGCAGTACTTC. Translated: CASRLRFAGGRDEQYF.

The chain employs TRBV5-1 and TRBJ1-3; unclear D gene. V lost 1 base and J 2 bases, leaving 4 bases between the germline ends. Looked up from germline, CDR1 is SGHRS and CDR2 is YFSETQ. The CDR3 is 13 amino acids. The DNA of the CDR3 is TGCGCCAGCAGCTTGCTCCCTGGAAACACCATATATTTT. Translating it yields CASSLLPGNTIYF.

This chain links TRBV29-1 with TRBJ2-1; TRBD2 matches at 8 bases. V was pared by 6 bases and J by 9 bases, with 13 bases of the junction left unmatched. Germline loops: CDR1 SQVTM, CDR2 ANQGSEA. This CDR3 is 14 amino acids long. For the CDR3, the DNA is TGCAGCGTGCGACCCGGGACTAGATCGCCTGAGCAGTTCTTC. Amino acid sequence: CSVRPGTRSPEQFF.

The chain couples TRBV5-4 to TRBJ1-3, with 7 positions matching TRBD1. Germline CDR1 reads SGHNT; CDR2 reads YYREEE (reference sequence). Trimming at V came to 3 bases and at J to 0 bases, leaving 6 bases not matched to a gene. There are 16 residues in the CDR3. CDR3 residues: CASSSGQTNSGNTIYF. The DNA for the CDR3 is TGTGCCAGCAGCTCGGGACAGACTAACTCTGGAAACACCATATATTTT. The variable domain in full, completed from reference TRBV5-4 and TRBJ1-3, reads ETGVTQSPTHLIKTRGQQVTLRCSSQSGHNTVSWYQQALGQGPQFIFQYYREEENGRGNFPPRFSGLQFPNYSSELNVNALELDDSALYLCASSSGQTNSGNTIYFGEGSWLTVV.

J is TRBJ1-1 and V is TRBV7-9, with 9 nucleotides matching TRBD1. This CDR3 comprises 17 residues. V gave up 1 base and J gave up 5 bases; unmatched junction bases: 11. The germline V gene has CDR1 SEHNR and CDR2 FQNEAQ (reference sequence). The CDR3 coding sequence is TGTGCCAGCAGCTTAGAGAAGTTACAGGGGGCTGGGACTGAAGCTTTCTTT. Translation: CASSLEKLQGAGTEAFF.

This chain joins TRBV7-9 and TRBJ1-2; a possible D gene is TRBD1 (5 bases). V was shortened by 5 bases and J by 6 bases, with 13 bases between the two germline ends. The V gene's germline CDR1 is SEHNR and CDR2 FQNEAQ (reference sequence). The CDR3 runs to 13 residues. The CDR3 DNA follows: TGTGCCAGCAGCCCAGCGGGGGTCCATGGCTACACCTTC. It specifies CASSPAGVHGYTF.

The chain has TRBV5-6 and TRBJ2-7, with 12 bases that match TRBD2. J lost 2 bases, V lost 4 bases, and 7 bases had no gene match. This CDR3 is built from 16 residues. Germline CDR1 and CDR2: SGHDT and YYEEEE. The CDR3 DNA is TGTGCCAGCAGCCCGAGGGCTAGCGGGAGGGCCTACGAGCAGTACTTC. This encodes CASSPRASGRAYEQYF.

The chain recombines TRBV5-1 with TRBJ2-1, with 7 bases identical to TRBD1. The germline V gene encodes CDR1 SGHRS and CDR2 YFSETQ. The CDR3 covers 15 residues. J was trimmed by 4 bases and V by 0 bases; bases with no gene match: 4. The CDR3 DNA reads TGCGCCAGCAGCTTGGCCGGGACAGTTTACAATGAGCAGTTCTTC. It yields the protein CASSLAGTVYNEQFF.

The chain links TRBV9 to TRBJ1-2; tentative D call: TRBD1 (5 bases). V was pared by 3 bases and J by 3 bases, with 18 bases between. Germline V lookup: CDR1 SGDLS, CDR2 YYNGEE. The CDR3 has 16 residues. The CDR3 is CASSAPSQGGYYGYTF. The CDR3, as DNA: TGTGCCAGCAGCGCCCCGAGTCAGGGCGGTTACTATGGCTACACCTTC.

The chain recombines TRBV7-9 with TRBJ2-7, with 10 bases lining up with TRBD1. The V and J ends lost 2 bases and 5 bases, in that order; junction bases with no gene match: 3. The CDR3 is 14 amino acids. Germline CDR1 reads SEHNR; CDR2 reads FQNEAQ (reference sequence). For the CDR3, the DNA is TGTGCCAGCAGCTTATGGACAGGGGGTGACGAGCAGTACTTC. As protein: CASSLWTGGDEQYF.

This chain connects TRBV27 to TRBJ2-1; 7 bases are shared with TRBD2. The trim removed 5 bases at V and 6 bases at J, leaving 13 bases unmatched. The CDR3 totals 16 residues. Germline V gene data show CDR1 as MNHEY and CDR2 as SMNVEV (reference sequence). CDR3 nucleotides: TGTGCCAGCAGTGCGACCGGGACTATAAGGCCCAATGAGCAGTTCTTC. It codes for CASSATGTIRPNEQFF.

The chain carries TRBV4-3 and TRBJ2-3; D may be TRBD2 (6 bases). The CDR3 is 17 amino acids. Trimming stripped 2 bases from V and 0 bases from J, with 15 bases between. Germline-derived CDR1 and CDR2 are LGHNA and YSLEER. CDR3 in DNA: TGCGCCAGCAGCCAATATCTGGGGGGAACTAGCACAGATACGCAGTATTTT. This gives the protein CASSQYLGGTSTDTQYF.

This clone showed up just once. The germline gene is not matched at one end of the junction; a read error may be the cause. The chain uses TRBV6-5 and TRBJ2-7, with a weak D call TRBD2 (6 bases). The germline V gene has CDR1 MNHEY and CDR2 SVGAGI. The CDR3 consists of 12 residues. DNA for the CDR3: TGTGCCAGCGGTCGGACTACTTACGGGCAGTACTTC. Amino acid sequence: CASGRTTYGQYF.

DNA of the CDR3: TGTGCCAGCAGCGTTTCCGGGACAGGGGTTTACGAGCAGTACTTC. Protein: CASSVSGTGVYEQYF. The V call is TRBV9, the J call TRBJ2-7; 10 nucleotides line up with TRBD1. V lost 2 bases to trimming and J lost 4 bases; unmatched junction nucleotides: 6. The CDR3 contains 15 residues. Germline CDR1 and CDR2: SGDLS and YYNGEE.

V gene TRBV7-9 combines with J gene TRBJ2-5; 7 nucleotides line up with TRBD2. There are 15 residues in the CDR3. The germline gives CDR1 SEHNR, CDR2 FQNEAQ (reference sequence). V was clipped by 1 base and J by 1 base; unmatched bases: 3. This CDR3 is CASSLGASGQETQYF. The CDR3 DNA reads TGTGCCAGCAGCTTAGGGGCTAGCGGCCAAGAGACCCAGTACTTC.

This chain uses TRBV9 with TRBJ1-1, with 7 bases lining up with TRBD1. The CDR3 runs 14 residues. The V gene end was trimmed by 4 bases and the J gene end by 1 base; junction bases not matched to a gene: 4. Germline values: CDR1 SGDLS, CDR2 YYNGEE. The CDR3 coding sequence is TGTGCCAGCAGCCCGACAGGGACGAACACTGAAGCTTTCTTT. It yields the protein CASSPTGTNTEAFF.

The chain uses TRBV18 and TRBJ1-5; D call uncertain. Per the germline V gene, CDR1 is KGHSH and CDR2 is LQKENI. Trimming cost V 4 bases and J 4 bases, with 8 bases left between them. The CDR3 has 13 amino acids. The CDR3 DNA reads as TGTGCCAGCTCACGCTGGGAGAATCAGCCCCAGCATTTT. It is translated as CASSRWENQPQHF.

This rearrangement joins TRBV10-3 to TRBJ1-1; the D is unclear. The length of the CDR3 is 15 residues. Looked up from germline, CDR1 is ENHRY and CDR2 is SYGVKD. V shed 6 bases and J shed 10 bases, with 24 bases lying between them. CDR3 sequence (DNA): TGTGCCATCAGCGGGAACTCGGCGATATCCCCAGGAGCTTTCTTT. It yields the protein CAISGNSAISPGAFF.

This rearrangement joins TRBV6-5 to TRBJ2-5; D may be TRBD2 (5 bases). The CDR3 spans 10 residues. Per the germline V gene, CDR1 is MNHEY and CDR2 is SVGAGI. Trimming stripped 11 bases from V and 7 bases from J, with 11 bases between. Here the CDR3 reads CARGGGTQYF. The CDR3 region has the DNA TGTGCCCGAGGAGGAGGGACCCAGTACTTC.

The J gene is TRBJ2-7, the V gene TRBV14; possible D gene TRBD2, 6 bases. V was shortened by 4 bases and J by 6 bases, with 13 bases between the two germline ends. This CDR3 is 13 amino acids long. From germline, CDR1 is SGHDN and CDR2 FVKESK. The CDR3 coding sequence is TGTGCCAGCAGCCCCGCGGGGCCCTCCGAGCAGTACTTC. Translated: CASSPAGPSEQYF.

The chain carries TRBV27 and TRBJ2-7; TRBD1 aligns across 9 bases. This CDR3 spans 16 amino acids. Germline CDR1 and CDR2: MNHEY and SMNVEV (reference sequence). V lost 5 bases to trimming and J lost 4 bases; unmatched junction nucleotides: 12. CDR3 sequence (DNA): TGTGCCAGCAGTCCGGAATACCGGGACAGGGCGTACGAGCAGTACTTC. Translating gives CASSPEYRDRAYEQYF.

V and J are TRBV7-9 and TRBJ2-1; 11 bases line up with TRBD2. Germline V gives CDR1 SEHNR, CDR2 FQNEAQ (reference sequence). V dropped 5 bases and J dropped 4; count of bases not matched to a gene: 13. The CDR3 runs 18 residues. This chain's CDR3 is CASSPGLAVFSKYNEQFF. In nucleotides, the CDR3 is TGTGCCAGCAGCCCGGGACTAGCGGTTTTCTCTAAGTACAATGAGCAGTTCTTC.

This clone came up a few times. The V and J genes are TRBV10-2 and TRBJ2-7, with 11 positions matching TRBD2. This CDR3 contains 16 residues. Germline CDR1 and CDR2: WSHSY and SAAADI. After removal of 6 bases from V and 3 bases from J, the junction contained 10 bases not matched to a gene. This CDR3 is CASRGSTSGNFYEQYF. The CDR3 DNA follows: TGCGCCAGCAGGGGATCGACTAGCGGGAACTTCTACGAGCAGTACTTC.

The chain couples TRBV2 to TRBJ1-4; a possible D gene is TRBD1 (6 bases). Deletions cut 4 bases from V and 13 bases from J, with 10 bases between. Germline V gene lookup returns CDR1 SNHLY and CDR2 FYNNEI. The CDR3 has 11 amino acids. In DNA, the CDR3 is TGTGCCAGCAGTGCGAAAGGGGGACTGTTTTTT. Translated, it gives CASSAKGGLFF.

The chain joins TRBV27 to TRBJ1-2; TRBD1 agrees at 8 bases. This CDR3 has 17 amino acids. Germline V lookup: CDR1 MNHEY, CDR2 SMNVEV (reference sequence). The J segment lost 1 base and the V segment lost 6 bases, leaving 13 bases of the junction unmatched. CDR3 DNA sequence: TGTGCCAGCAGAATCCCTGGGACAGGCCGCCTTAACTATGGCTACACCTTC. Translated: CASRIPGTGRLNYGYTF.

This chain uses TRBV30 with TRBJ2-2; D call uncertain. Deletions cut 0 bases from V and 5 bases from J, with 7 bases between. The CDR3 sequence is 13 residues long. The germline CDR1 and CDR2 sequences are GTSNPN and SVGIG (reference sequence). The CDR3 region is CAWSVRYTGELFF. The DNA for the CDR3 is TGTGCCTGGAGTGTTAGATATACCGGGGAGCTGTTTTTT.